This T cell receptor beta chain appears in the sequencing data of a study of identical twins. Study findings and constraints: Interpretation of the results relied on cross-sectional statistical analysis and not on following the same donors.

This clonotype was picked up a small number of times. Its antigen is undetermined. The V end was cut by 9 bases, the J end by 8 bases, with 16 bases between. The CDR3 covers 12 residues. The V gene's germline CDR1 is LGHNT and CDR2 FRNRAP. MiXCR, applied by TCRdb to the 5' RACE reads, yields one record per CDR3 protein. The sample carries fewer than 350,000 distinct CDR3 sequences, under 9.5% recorded once. A further study also used this sample, focusing on yellow fever vaccine responses in identical twins.

The receptor's source is a woman aged 18-30 years in good health. Input material: memory (CD45RO+) T cells sorted from blood. The genes are TRBV12-5 and TRBJ1-1; D is possibly TRBD1 (5 bases). This chain's CDR3 is CASGRGVEEAFF. For the CDR3, the DNA is TGTGCTAGCGGGCGGGGGGTCGAAGAAGCTTTCTTT. Combining the CDR3 with reference TRBV12-5 and TRBJ1-1 gives the whole variable domain DARVTQTPRHKVTEMGQEVTMRCQPILGHNTVFWYRQTMMQGLELLAYFRNRAPLDDSGMPKDRFSAEMPDATLATLKIQPSEPRDSAVYFCASGRGVEEAFFGQGTRLTVV.